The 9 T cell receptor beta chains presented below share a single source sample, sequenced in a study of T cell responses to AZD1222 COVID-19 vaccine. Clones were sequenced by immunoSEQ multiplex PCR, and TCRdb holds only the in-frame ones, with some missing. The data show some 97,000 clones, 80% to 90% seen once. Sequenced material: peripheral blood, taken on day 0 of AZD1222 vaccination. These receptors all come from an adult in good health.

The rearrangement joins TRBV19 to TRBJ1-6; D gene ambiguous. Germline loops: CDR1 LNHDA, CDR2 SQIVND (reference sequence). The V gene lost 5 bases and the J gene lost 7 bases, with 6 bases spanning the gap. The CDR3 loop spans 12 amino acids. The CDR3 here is CASSRENSPLHF. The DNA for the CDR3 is TGTGCCAGTAGTCGGGAAAATTCACCCCTCCACTTT.

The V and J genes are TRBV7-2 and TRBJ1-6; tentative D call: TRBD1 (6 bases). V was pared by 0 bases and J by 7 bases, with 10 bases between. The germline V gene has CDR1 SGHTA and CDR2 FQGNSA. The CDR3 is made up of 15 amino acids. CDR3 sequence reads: CASSLAGTQNSPLHF. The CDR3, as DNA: TGTGCCAGCAGCTTAGCCGGGACACAGAATTCACCCCTCCACTTT.

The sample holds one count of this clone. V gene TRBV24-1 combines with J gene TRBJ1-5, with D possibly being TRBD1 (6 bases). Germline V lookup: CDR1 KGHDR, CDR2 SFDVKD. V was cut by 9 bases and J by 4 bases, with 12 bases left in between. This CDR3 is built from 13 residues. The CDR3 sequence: CATARTANQPQHF. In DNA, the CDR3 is TGTGCCACCGCGCGGACAGCGAATCAGCCCCAGCATTTT.

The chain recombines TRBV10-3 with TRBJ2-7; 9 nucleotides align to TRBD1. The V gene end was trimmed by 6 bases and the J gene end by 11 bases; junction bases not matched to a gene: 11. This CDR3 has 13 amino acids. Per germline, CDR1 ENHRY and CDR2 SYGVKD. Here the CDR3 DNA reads TGTGCCATCAGCCCGGCCGGGACAGGGACGGAGTACTTC. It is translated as CAISPAGTGTEYF.

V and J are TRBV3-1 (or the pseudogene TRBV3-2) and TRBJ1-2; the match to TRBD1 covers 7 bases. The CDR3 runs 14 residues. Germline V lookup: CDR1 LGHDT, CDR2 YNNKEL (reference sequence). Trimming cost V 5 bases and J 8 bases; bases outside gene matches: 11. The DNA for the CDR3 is TGTGCCAGCAGCTACCTACAGGGGCAAGGGGGCTACACCTTC. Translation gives CASSYLQGQGGYTF.

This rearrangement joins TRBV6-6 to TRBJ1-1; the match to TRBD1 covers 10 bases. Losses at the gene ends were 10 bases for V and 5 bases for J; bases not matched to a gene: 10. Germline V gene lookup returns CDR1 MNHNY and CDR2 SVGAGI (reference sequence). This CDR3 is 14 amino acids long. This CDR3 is CATRQGALGTEAFF. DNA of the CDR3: TGTGCCACCCGACAGGGGGCTTTAGGTACTGAAGCTTTCTTT.

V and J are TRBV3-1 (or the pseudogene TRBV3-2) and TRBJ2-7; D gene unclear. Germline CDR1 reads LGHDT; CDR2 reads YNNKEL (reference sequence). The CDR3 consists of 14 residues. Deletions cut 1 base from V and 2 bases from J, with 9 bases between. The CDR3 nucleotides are TGTGCCAGCAGCCAAGGCCCCCATACCTACGAGCAGTACTTC. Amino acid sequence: CASSQGPHTYEQYF.

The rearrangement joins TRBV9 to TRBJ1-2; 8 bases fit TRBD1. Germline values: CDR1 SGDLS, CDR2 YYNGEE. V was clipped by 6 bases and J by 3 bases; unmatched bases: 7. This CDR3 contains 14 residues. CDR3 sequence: CASNPTGDDYGYTF. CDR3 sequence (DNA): TGTGCCAGCAACCCGACAGGGGATGACTATGGCTACACCTTC.

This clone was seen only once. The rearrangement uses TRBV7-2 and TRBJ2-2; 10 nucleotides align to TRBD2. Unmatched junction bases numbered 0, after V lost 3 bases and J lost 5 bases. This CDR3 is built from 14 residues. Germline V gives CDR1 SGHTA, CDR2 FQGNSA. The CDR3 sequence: CASSFSGGTGELFF. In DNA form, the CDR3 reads TGTGCCAGCAGCTTTAGCGGGGGGACCGGGGAGCTGTTTTTT. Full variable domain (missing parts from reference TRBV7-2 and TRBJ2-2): GAGVSQSPSNKVTEKGKDVELRCDPISGHTALYWYRQSLGQGLEFLIYFQGNSAPDKSGLPSDRFSAERTGGSVSTLTIQRTQQEDSAVYLCASSFSGGTGELFFGEGSRLTVL.